This T cell receptor (beta chain) derives from a study of Ad26.COV2.S vaccination and SARS-CoV-2 variants. Profiling relied on immunoSEQ multiplex PCR, and the TCRdb table lists in-frame clones only, not all of them. This table holds 410,000 or so clones, 80% to 95% found once. Sample treatment: around 19 received Ad26.COV2.S at low or high dose, single or two shots; about five received placebo; per-sample allocation not given. Specimens were obtained on day 63 following the first vaccine or placebo injection. Germline V gene data show CDR1 as MNHEY and CDR2 as SVGAGI. There are 15 residues in the CDR3. With V trimmed by 2 bases and J by 3 bases, 3 bases remained unmatched.

The sequencing here drew on peripheral blood, taken in a trial of Ad26.COV2.S vaccine versus placebo. The chain employs TRBV6-5 and TRBJ2-1, with TRBD2 matching 8 bases. This sequence originates from a person aged 18-65 years who received the Ad26.COV2.S COVID-19 vaccine or a placebo. This CDR3 is CASSYGTSGYNEQFF. The CDR3 bases are TGTGCCAGCAGTTACGGGACTAGTGGCTACAATGAGCAGTTCTTC.